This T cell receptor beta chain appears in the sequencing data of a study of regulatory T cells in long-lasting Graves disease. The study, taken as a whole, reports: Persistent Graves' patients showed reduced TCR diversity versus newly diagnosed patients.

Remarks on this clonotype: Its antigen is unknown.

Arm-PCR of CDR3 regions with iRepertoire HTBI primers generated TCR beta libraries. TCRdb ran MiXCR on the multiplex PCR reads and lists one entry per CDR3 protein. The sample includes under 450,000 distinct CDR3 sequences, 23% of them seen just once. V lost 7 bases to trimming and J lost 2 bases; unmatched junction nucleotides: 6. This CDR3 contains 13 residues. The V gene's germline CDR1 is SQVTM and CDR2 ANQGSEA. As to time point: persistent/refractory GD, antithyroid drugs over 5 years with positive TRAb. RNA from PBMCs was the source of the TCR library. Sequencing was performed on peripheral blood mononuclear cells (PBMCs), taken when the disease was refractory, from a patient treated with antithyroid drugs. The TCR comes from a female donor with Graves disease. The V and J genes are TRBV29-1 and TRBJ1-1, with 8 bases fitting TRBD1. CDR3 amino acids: CSAGQGLNTEAFF. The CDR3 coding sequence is TGCAGCGCCGGACAGGGTTTAAACACTGAAGCTTTCTTT.